Here is one TCR beta chain with its context. Its antigen remains unknown. The library was made from cDNA and included unique molecular identifiers. T cells numbering roughly 0.9 to 10 million yielded cDNA molecules that totaled roughly 500,000. TCRdb reanalysed the PCR reads using MiXCR and keeps one entry per CDR3 protein. Of 550,000 to 700,000 distinct CDR3 sequences listed, 40% to 50% were seen once; the top ten hold 1.5% to 2%. This sample was included in a study of post-analysis software for immune sequencing data. Study background: Included courses were relapsing-remitting and secondary progressive multiple sclerosis; progressive-relapsing multiple sclerosis was also included. General study points: Elevated frequency relative to controls characterized four to six TRBV segments in patients, TRBV5-6, TRBV5-1 and TRBV20-1 among them. Normalized Chao1 diversity was significantly reduced in patients versus controls. Strong co-clustering by F measure linked samples that shared a preparation batch.

The CDR3 totals 15 residues. The germline V gene has CDR1 ENHRY and CDR2 SYGVKD. V shed 3 bases and J shed 2 bases, with 14 bases lying between them. The sequenced sample consisted of blood. This TCR was recovered from a girl aged 10-17 years with multiple sclerosis. The J gene is TRBJ2-7, the V gene TRBV10-3, with D possibly TRBD2 on 6 matching bases. The CDR3 is CAISDGGLKTYEQYF. In nucleotides, the CDR3 is TGTGCCATCAGTGATGGGGGACTGAAAACCTACGAGCAGTACTTC.